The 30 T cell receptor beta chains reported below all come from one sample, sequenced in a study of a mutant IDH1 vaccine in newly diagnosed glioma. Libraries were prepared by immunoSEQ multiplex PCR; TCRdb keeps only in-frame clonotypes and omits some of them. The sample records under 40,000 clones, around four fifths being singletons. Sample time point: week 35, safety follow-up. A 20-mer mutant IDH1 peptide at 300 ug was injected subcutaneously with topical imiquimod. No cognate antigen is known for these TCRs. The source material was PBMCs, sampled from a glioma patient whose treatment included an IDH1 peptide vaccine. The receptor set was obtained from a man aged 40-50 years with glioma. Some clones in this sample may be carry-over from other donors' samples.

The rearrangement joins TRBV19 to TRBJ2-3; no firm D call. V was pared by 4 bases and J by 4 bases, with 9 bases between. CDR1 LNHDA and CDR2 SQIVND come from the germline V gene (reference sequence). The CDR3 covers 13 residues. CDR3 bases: TGTGCCAGTAGTACCCGTACCCCAGATACGCAGTATTTT. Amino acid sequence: CASSTRTPDTQYF.

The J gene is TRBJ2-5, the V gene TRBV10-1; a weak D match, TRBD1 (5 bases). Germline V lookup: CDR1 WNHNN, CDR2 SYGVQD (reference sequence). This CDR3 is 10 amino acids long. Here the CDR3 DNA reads TGCGCAGGGGTAGGGGAGACCCAGTACTTC. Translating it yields CAGVGETQYF.

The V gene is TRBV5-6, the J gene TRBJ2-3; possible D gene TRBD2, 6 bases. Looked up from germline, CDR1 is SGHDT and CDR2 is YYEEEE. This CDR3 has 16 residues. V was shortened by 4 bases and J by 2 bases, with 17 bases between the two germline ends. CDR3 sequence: CASSPPGSYFTDTQYF. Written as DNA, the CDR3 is TGTGCCAGCAGCCCACCCGGGAGCTACTTCACAGATACGCAGTATTTT. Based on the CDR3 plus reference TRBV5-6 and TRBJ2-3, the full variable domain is DAGVTQSPTHLIKTRGQQVTLRCSPKSGHDTVSWYQQALGQGPQFIFQYYEEEERQRGNFPDRFSGHQFPNYSSELNVNALLLGDSALYLCASSPPGSYFTDTQYFGPGTRLTVL.

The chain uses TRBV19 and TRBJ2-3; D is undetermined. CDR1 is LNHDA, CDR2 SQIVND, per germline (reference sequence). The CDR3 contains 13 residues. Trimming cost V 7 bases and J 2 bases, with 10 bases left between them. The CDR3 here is CASIGSFTDTQYF. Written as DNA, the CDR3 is TGTGCCAGTATAGGCAGCTTCACAGATACGCAGTATTTT.

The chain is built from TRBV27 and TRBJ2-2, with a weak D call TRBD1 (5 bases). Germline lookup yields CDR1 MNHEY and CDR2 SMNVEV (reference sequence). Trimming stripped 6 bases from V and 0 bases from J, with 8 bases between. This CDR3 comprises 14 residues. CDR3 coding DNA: TGTGCCAGCAGAGGACACGCGAACACCGGGGAGCTGTTTTTT. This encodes CASRGHANTGELFF.

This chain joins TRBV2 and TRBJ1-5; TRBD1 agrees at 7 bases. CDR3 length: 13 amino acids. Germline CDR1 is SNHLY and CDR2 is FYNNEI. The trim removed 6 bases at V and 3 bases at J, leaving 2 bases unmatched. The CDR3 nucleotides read TGTGCCAGCAGCGGACAGGACAATCAGCCCCAGCATTTT. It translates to CASSGQDNQPQHF.

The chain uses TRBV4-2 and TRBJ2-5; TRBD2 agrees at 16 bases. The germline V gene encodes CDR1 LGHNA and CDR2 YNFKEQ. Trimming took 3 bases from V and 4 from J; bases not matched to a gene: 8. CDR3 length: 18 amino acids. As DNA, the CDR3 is TGTGCCAGCAGCCATACCGGGACTAGCGGGGGGGCGGGAGAGACCCAGTACTTC. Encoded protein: CASSHTGTSGGAGETQYF.

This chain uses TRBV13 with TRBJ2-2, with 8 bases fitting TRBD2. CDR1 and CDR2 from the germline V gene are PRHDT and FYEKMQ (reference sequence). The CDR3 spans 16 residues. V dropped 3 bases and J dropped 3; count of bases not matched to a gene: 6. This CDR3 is CASSFVAGGHTGELFF. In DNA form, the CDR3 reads TGTGCCAGCAGCTTTGTTGCGGGGGGCCACACCGGGGAGCTGTTTTTT. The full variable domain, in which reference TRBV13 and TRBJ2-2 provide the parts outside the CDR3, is AAGVIQSPRHLIKEKRETATLKCYPIPRHDTVYWYQQGPGQDPQFLISFYEKMQSDKGSIPDRFSAQQFSDYHSELNMSSLELGDSALYFCASSFVAGGHTGELFFGEGSRLTVL.

This CDR3 reads CASSDTNKPELGGILYEQYF. As DNA, the CDR3 is TGCGCCAGCAGCGATACTAACAAGCCCGAGCTCGGGGGGATCCTCTACGAGCAGTACTTC. The V call is TRBV10-2, the J call TRBJ2-7; 7 positions match TRBD2. Germline V lookup: CDR1 WSHSY, CDR2 SAAADI. The V and J ends lost 6 bases and 3 bases, in that order; junction bases with no gene match: 26. The length of the CDR3 is 20 residues.

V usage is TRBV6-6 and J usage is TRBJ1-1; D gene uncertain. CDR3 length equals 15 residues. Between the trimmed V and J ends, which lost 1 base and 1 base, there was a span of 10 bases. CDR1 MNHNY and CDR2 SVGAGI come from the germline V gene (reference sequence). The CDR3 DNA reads TGTGCCAGCAGTTACTTGGCGCAGAAGAACACTGAAGCTTTCTTT. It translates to CASSYLAQKNTEAFF.

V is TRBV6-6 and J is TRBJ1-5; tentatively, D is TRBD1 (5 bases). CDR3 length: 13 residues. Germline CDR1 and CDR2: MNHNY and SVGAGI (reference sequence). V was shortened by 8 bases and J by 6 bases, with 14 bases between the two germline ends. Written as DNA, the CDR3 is TGTGCCAGCGCTAGGGGAAACGGTCAGCCCCAGCATTTT. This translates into CASARGNGQPQHF.

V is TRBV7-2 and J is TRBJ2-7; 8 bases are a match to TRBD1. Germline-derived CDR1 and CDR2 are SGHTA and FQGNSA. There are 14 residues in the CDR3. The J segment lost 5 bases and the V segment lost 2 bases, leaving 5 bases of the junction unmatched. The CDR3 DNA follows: TGTGCCAGCAGCTTACAGGGGGCAGCCCACGAGCAGTACTTC. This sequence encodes CASSLQGAAHEQYF.

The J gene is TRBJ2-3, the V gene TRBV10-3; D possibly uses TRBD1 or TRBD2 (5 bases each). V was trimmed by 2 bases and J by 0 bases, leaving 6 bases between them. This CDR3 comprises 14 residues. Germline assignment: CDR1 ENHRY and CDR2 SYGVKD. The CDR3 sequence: CAISERDSTDTQYF. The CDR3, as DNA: TGTGCCATCAGTGAGAGGGACAGCACAGATACGCAGTATTTT.

CDR3 amino acids: CASSPPSDSQFF. CDR3 nucleotide sequence: TGTGCCAGTAGTCCACCGAGCGACTCGCAGTTCTTC. V usage is TRBV19 and J usage is TRBJ2-1; D remains unclear. V lost 5 bases to trimming and J lost 12 bases, with 14 bases between them. There are 12 residues in the CDR3. The germline V gene has CDR1 LNHDA and CDR2 SQIVND (reference sequence).

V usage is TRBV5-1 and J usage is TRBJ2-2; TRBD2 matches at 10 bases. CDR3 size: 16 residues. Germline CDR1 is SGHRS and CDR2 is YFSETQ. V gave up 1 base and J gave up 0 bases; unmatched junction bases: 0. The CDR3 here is CASSLTSGANTGELFF. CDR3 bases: TGCGCCAGCAGCTTGACTAGCGGGGCGAACACCGGGGAGCTGTTTTTT.

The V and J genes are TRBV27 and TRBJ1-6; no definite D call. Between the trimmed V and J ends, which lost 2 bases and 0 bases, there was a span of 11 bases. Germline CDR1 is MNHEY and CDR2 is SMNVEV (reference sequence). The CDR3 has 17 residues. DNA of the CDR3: TGTGCCAGCAGTTTACAACAGTCGTTCTCCTATAATTCACCCCTCCACTTT. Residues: CASSLQQSFSYNSPLHF.

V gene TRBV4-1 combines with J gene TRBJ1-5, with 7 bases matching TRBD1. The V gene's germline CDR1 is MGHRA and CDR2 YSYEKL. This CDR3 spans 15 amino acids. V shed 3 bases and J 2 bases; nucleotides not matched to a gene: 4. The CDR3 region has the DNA TGCGCCAGCAGCCACCCCGACAGGGGCAATCAGCCCCAGCATTTT. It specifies CASSHPDRGNQPQHF.

The CDR3 coding sequence is TGTGCCAGCAGTTCTTGGACGGCTTACTCTGGAAACACCATATATTTT. Its protein product is CASSSWTAYSGNTIYF. The rearrangement uses TRBV6-5 and TRBJ1-3; no clear D gene. The germline V gene encodes CDR1 MNHEY and CDR2 SVGAGI. V was shortened by 4 bases and J by 0 bases, with 13 bases between the two germline ends. This CDR3 comprises 16 residues.

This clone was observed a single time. CDR3 coding DNA: TGCGCCAGCAGCTACCGGGACAGCTCAAAGGAAAAACTGTTTTTT. Protein sequence: CASSYRDSSKEKLFF. The gene calls are TRBV5-1 and TRBJ1-4, with TRBD1 identical over 7 bases. CDR3 size: 15 residues. CDR1 is SGHRS and CDR2 is YFSETQ in the germline V gene. Trimming at V came to 3 bases and at J to 8 bases, leaving 10 bases not matched to a gene.

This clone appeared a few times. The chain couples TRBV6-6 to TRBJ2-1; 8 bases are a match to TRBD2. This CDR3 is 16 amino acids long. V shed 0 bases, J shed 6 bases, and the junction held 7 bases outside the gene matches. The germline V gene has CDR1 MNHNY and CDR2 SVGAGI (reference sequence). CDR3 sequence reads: CASSYSVRGATNEQFF. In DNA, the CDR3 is TGTGCCAGCAGTTACTCGGTGCGGGGGGCCACCAATGAGCAGTTCTTC.

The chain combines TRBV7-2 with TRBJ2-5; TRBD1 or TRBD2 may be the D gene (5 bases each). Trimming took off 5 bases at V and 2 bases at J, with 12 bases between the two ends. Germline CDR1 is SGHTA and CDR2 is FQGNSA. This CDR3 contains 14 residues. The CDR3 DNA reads TGTGCCAGCAGCCCACGGGACGGACAAGAGACCCAGTACTTC. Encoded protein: CASSPRDGQETQYF.

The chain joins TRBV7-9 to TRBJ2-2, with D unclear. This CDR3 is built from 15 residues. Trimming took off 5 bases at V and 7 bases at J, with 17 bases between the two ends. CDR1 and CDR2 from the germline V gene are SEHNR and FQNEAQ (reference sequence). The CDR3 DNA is TGTGCCAGCAGCCTCAGGCCCGGTTTGCACGGGGAGCTGTTTTTT. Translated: CASSLRPGLHGELFF.

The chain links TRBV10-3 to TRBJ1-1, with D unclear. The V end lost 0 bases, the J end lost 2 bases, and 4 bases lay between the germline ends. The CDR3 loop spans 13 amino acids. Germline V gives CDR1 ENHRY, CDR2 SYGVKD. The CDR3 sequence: CAISESDNTEAFF. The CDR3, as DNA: TGTGCCATCAGTGAGTCAGATAACACTGAAGCTTTCTTT.

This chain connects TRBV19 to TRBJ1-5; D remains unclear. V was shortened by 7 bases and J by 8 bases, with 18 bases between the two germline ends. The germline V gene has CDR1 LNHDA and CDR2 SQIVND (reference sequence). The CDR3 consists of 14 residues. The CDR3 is CASNADHLWEPQHF. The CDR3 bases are TGTGCCAGTAACGCGGACCACCTATGGGAGCCCCAGCATTTT.

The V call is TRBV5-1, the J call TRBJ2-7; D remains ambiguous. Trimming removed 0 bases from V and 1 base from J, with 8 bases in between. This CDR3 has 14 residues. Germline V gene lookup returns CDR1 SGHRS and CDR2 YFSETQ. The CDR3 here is CASSLERASYEQYF. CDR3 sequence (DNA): TGCGCCAGCAGCTTGGAACGGGCATCCTACGAGCAGTACTTC.

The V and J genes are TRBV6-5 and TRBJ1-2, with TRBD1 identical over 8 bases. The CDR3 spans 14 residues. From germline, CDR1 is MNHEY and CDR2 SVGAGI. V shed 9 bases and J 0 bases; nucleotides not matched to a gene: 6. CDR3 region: CASRTGLANYGYTF. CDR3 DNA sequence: TGTGCCAGTAGGACAGGGCTAGCTAACTATGGCTACACCTTC.

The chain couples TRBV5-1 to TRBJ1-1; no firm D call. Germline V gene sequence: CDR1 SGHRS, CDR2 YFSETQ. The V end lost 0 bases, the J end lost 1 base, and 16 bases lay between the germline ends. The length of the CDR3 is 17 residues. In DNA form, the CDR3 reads TGCGCCAGCAGCTTGGGTGGTCTGGGCGGACCGAACACTGAAGCTTTCTTT. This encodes CASSLGGLGGPNTEAFF.

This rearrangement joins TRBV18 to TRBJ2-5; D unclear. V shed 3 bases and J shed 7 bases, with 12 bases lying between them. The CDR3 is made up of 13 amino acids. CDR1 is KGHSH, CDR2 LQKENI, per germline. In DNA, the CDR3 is TGTGCCAGCTCACCTGACGCCGTAGCGACCCAGTACTTC. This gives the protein CASSPDAVATQYF.

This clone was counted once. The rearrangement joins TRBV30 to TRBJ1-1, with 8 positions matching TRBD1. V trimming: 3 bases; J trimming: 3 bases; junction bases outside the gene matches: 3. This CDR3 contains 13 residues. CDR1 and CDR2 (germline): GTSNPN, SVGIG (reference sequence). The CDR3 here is CAWSRGQDTEAFF. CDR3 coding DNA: TGTGCCTGGAGCAGGGGGCAGGACACTGAAGCTTTCTTT.

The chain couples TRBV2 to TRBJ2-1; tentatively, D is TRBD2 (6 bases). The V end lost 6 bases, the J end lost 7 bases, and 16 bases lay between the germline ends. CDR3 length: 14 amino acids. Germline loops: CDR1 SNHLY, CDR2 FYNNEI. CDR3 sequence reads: CASRKSLALNEQFF. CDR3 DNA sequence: TGTGCCAGCAGGAAGAGTCTAGCGCTGAATGAGCAGTTCTTC.